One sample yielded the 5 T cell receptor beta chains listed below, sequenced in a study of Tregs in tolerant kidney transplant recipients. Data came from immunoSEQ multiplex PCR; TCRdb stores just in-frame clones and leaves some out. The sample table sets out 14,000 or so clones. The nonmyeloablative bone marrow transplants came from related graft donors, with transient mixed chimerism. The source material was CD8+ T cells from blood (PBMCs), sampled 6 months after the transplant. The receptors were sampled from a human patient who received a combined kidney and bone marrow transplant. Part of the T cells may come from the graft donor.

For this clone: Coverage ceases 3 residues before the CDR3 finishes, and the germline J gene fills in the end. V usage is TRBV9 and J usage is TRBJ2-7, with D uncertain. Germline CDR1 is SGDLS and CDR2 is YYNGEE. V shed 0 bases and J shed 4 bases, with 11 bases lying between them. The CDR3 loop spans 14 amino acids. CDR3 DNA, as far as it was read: TGTGCCAGCAGCGTAGAAGCTTCATCTTACGAG. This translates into CASSVEASSYE. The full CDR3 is CASSVEASSYEQYF.

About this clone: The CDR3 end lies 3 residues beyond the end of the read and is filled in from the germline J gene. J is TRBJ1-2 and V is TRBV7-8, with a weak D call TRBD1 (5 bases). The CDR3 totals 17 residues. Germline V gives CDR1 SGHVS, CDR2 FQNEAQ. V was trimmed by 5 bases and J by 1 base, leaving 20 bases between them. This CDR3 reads CASSLGGGAASNYGYTF. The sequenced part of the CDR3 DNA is TGTGCCAGCAGCCTCGGTGGTGGGGCGGCCAGTAACTATGGC.

CDR3 sequence: CASLGQELTEAFF. CDR3 bases read: TGTGCCAGCTTGGGACAGGAGCTCACTGAA. The genes are TRBV2 and TRBJ1-1; the match to TRBD1 covers 8 bases. The read terminates 3 residues ahead of where the CDR3 ends, so the germline J gene completes it. The CDR3 spans 13 residues. Germline V gene sequence: CDR1 SNHLY, CDR2 FYNNEI. V lost 8 bases and J lost 4; bases outside the gene matches: 6.

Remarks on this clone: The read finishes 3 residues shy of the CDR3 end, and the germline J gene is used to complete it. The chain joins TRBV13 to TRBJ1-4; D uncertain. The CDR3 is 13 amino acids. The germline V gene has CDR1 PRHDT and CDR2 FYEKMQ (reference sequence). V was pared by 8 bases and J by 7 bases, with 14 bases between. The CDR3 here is CASGYTSGEKLFF. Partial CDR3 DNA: TGTGCCAGCGGTTATACCTCGGGTGAAAAA.

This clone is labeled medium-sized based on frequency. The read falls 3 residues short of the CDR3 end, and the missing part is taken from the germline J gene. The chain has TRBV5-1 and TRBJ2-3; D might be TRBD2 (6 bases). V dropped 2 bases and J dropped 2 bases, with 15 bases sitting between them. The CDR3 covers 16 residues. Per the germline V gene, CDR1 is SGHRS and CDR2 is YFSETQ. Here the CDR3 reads CASSLVASAFTDTQYF. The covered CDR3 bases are TGCGCCAGCAGCTTAGTAGCTAGCGCATTCACAGATACG.